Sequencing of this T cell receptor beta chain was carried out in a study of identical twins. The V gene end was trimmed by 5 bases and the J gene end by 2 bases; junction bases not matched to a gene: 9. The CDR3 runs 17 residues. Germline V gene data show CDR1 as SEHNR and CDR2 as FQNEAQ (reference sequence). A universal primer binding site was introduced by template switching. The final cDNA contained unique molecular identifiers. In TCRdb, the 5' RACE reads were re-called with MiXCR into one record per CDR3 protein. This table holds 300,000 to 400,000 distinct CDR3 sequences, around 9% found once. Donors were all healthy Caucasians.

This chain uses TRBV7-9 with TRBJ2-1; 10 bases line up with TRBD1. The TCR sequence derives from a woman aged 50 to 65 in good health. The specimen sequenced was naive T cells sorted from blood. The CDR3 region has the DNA TGTGCCAGCAGCGCATTAGCCGACAGGGGGCCCTACAATGAGCAGTTCTTC. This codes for CASSALADRGPYNEQFF.